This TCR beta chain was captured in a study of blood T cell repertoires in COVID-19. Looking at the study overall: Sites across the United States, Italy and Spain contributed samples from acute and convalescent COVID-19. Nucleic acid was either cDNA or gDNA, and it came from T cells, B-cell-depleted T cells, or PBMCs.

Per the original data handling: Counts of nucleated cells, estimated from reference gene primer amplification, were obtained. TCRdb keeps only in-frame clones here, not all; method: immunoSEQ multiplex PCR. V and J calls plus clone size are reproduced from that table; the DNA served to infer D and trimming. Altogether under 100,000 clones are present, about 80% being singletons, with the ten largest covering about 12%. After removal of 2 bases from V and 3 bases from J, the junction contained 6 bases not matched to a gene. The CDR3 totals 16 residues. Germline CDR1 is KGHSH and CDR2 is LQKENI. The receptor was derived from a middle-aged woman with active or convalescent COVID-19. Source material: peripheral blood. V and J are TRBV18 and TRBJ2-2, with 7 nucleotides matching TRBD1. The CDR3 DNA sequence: TGTGCCAGCTCACCAGGAGCCGGGACAGACACCGGGGAGCTGTTTTTT. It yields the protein CASSPGAGTDTGELFF. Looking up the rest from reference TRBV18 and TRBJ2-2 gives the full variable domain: NAGVMQNPRHLVRRRGQEARLRCSPMKGHSHVYWYRQLPEEGLKFMVYLQKENIIDESGMPKERFSAEFPKEGPSILRIQQVVRGDSAAYFCASSPGAGTDTGELFFGEGSRLTVL.